This section outlines one TCR beta chain sequence together with its context. The target antigen is unknown. Tumor samples were obtained before definitive surgery or chemotherapy. This entry belongs to a study of high-grade serous ovarian cancer treatment subgroups. The study's findings and limits: Clonal relatedness tracked neoantigen level, and by trend copy number and mutation load. Repertoire analysis covered CDR3 alone, not CDR1 or CDR2.

Clones were sequenced by immunoSEQ multiplex PCR, and TCRdb holds only the in-frame ones, with some missing. The sample shows some 28,000 clones, roughly four fifths of them seen only once. The sequence came from a human donor with high-grade serous ovarian cancer. Input material: tumor tissue.

As DNA, the CDR3 is TGTGCCAGTAGTATGGGCCGCGACTTCTCCTACTCCTACGAGCAGTACTTC. Amino acids: CASSMGRDFSYSYEQYF. The chain couples TRBV19 to TRBJ2-7, with D hard to call. The CDR3 runs to 17 residues. The germline V gene has CDR1 LNHDA and CDR2 SQIVND (reference sequence). V lost 3 bases, J lost 0 bases, and 18 bases lay in between.